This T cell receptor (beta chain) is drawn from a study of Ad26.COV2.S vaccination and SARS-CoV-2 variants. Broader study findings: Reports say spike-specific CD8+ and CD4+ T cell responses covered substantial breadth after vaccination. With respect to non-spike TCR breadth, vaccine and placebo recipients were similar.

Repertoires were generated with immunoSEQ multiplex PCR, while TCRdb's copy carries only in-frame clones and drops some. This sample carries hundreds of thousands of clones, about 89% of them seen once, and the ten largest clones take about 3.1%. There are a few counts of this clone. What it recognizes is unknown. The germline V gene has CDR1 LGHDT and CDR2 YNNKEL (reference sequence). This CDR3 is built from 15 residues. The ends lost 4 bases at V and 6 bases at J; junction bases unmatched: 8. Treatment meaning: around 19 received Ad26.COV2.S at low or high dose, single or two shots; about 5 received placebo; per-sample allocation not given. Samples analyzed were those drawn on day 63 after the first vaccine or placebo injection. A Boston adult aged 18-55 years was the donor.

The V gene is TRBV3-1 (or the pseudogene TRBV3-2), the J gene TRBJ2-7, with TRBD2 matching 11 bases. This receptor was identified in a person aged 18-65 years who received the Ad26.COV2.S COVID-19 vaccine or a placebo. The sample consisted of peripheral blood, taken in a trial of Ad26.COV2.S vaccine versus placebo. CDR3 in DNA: TGTGCCAGCAGCCCCATACTAGCGGGAGTTCTCGAGCAGTACTTC. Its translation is CASSPILAGVLEQYF.